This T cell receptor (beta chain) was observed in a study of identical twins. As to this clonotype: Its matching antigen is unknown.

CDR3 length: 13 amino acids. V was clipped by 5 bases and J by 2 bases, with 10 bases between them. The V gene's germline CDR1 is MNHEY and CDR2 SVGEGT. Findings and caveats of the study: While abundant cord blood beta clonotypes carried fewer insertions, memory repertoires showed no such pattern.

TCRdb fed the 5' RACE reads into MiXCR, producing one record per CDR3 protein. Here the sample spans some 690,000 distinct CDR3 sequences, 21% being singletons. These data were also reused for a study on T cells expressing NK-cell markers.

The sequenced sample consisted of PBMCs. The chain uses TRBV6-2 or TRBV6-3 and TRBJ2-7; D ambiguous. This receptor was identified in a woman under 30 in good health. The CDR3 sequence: CASSVSRPYEQYF. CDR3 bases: TGTGCCAGCAGTGTATCGAGGCCCTACGAGCAGTACTTC.